A selection of T cell receptor beta chains follows, all from one sample in a study of blood T cell repertoires in COVID-19. Clones were read by immunoSEQ multiplex PCR, and TCRdb kept only the in-frame ones, dropping some. The sample carries under 300,000 clones, roughly 90% recorded once. Material for sequencing was PBMCs or T cells enriched from blood (not recorded which). All receptors derive from a woman between 25 and 40 years old with acute COVID-19. Each CDR3 is given with its conserved first and last residue. A D gene is named only where the DNA matches it firmly. The size entry is marked missing in some rows and otherwise reads once, few, many or a size class.

J gene: TRBJ1-1; V gene: TRBV5-6; D gene: -; clone size: -; CDR3 protein: CASSLVVGGTEAFF; CDR3 DNA: TGTGCCAGCAGCTTGGTGGTGGGAGGCACTGAAGCTTTCTTT
J gene: TRBJ2-7; V gene: TRBV25-1; D gene: TRBD1; clone size: once; CDR3 protein: CASSEAGGSGYEQYF; CDR3 DNA: TGTGCCAGCAGTGAAGCAGGGGGATCTGGCTACGAGCAGTACTTC
J gene: TRBJ2-3; V gene: TRBV18; D gene: -; clone size: -; CDR3 protein: CASSPRESRYTDTQYF; CDR3 DNA: TGTGCCAGCTCACCACGGGAGAGCAGATACACAGATACGCAGTATTTT
J gene: TRBJ2-3; V gene: TRBV5-4; D gene: -; clone size: -; CDR3 protein: CASSSLDTQYF; CDR3 DNA: TGTGCCAGCAGCTCGTTGGATACGCAGTATTTT
J gene: TRBJ1-1; V gene: TRBV3-1/TRBV3-2; D gene: -; clone size: -; CDR3 protein: CASSQVGQGYTEAFF; CDR3 DNA: TGTGCCAGCAGCCAAGTTGGGCAGGGCTACACTGAAGCTTTCTTT
J gene: TRBJ2-1; V gene: TRBV3-1/TRBV3-2; D gene: -; clone size: few; CDR3 protein: CASSQERSEQFF; CDR3 DNA: TGTGCCAGCAGCCAAGAGAGGAGTGAGCAGTTCTTC
J gene: TRBJ2-1; V gene: TRBV28; D gene: TRBD1; clone size: -; CDR3 protein: CASSLGDRGNEQFF; CDR3 DNA: TGTGCCAGCAGTTTGGGGGACAGGGGCAATGAGCAGTTCTTC
J gene: TRBJ1-3; V gene: TRBV30; D gene: TRBD1; clone size: -; CDR3 protein: CACLQGARNTIYF; CDR3 DNA: TGTGCCTGCCTACAGGGGGCGAGAAACACCATATATTTT
J gene: TRBJ2-3; V gene: TRBV18; D gene: TRBD2; clone size: -; CDR3 protein: CASSPTGGADTQYF; CDR3 DNA: TGTGCCAGCTCTCCCACGGGGGGTGCAGATACGCAGTATTTT
J gene: TRBJ1-5; V gene: TRBV19; D gene: TRBD1; clone size: -; CDR3 protein: CASTRDRAYNQPQHF; CDR3 DNA: TGTGCCAGTACCCGGGACAGGGCTTACAATCAGCCCCAGCATTTT
J gene: TRBJ1-2; V gene: TRBV28; D gene: TRBD1; clone size: -; CDR3 protein: CASSPGQGPNGYTF; CDR3 DNA: TGTGCCAGCAGTCCCGGACAGGGCCCTAATGGCTACACCTTC
J gene: TRBJ1-1; V gene: TRBV27; D gene: TRBD1; clone size: -; CDR3 protein: CASSKRQGKSDTEAFF; CDR3 DNA: TGTGCCAGCAGTAAGCGACAGGGGAAGTCGGACACTGAAGCTTTCTTT
J gene: TRBJ2-5; V gene: TRBV7-2; D gene: TRBD1; clone size: -; CDR3 protein: CASSLVTGVPETQYF; CDR3 DNA: TGTGCCAGCAGCTTAGTGACAGGGGTCCCAGAGACCCAGTACTTC
J gene: TRBJ2-6; V gene: TRBV6-4; D gene: -; clone size: -; CDR3 protein: CASSVGPGANVLTF; CDR3 DNA: TGTGCCAGCAGTGTTGGGCCTGGGGCCAACGTCCTGACTTTC
J gene: TRBJ2-3; V gene: TRBV29-1; D gene: -; clone size: -; CDR3 protein: CSVLYRTVSSTDTQYF; CDR3 DNA: TGCAGCGTCCTATACCGGACAGTTTCTAGCACAGATACGCAGTATTTT
J gene: TRBJ2-1; V gene: TRBV24-1; D gene: -; clone size: -; CDR3 protein: CATSDLRQGDYNEQFF; CDR3 DNA: TGTGCCACCAGTGATTTGCGTCAGGGTGACTACAATGAGCAGTTCTTC
J gene: TRBJ1-1; V gene: TRBV6-5; D gene: TRBD1; clone size: -; CDR3 protein: CASRDRAYTEAFF; CDR3 DNA: TGTGCCAGCAGGGACAGGGCCTACACTGAAGCTTTCTTT
J gene: TRBJ1-4; V gene: TRBV3-1/TRBV3-2; D gene: -; clone size: -; CDR3 protein: CASSQQTTNEKLFF; CDR3 DNA: TGTGCCAGCAGCCAGCAGACAACTAATGAAAAACTGTTTTTT
J gene: TRBJ1-2; V gene: TRBV7-6; D gene: -; clone size: -; CDR3 protein: CASSAGMGGYTF; CDR3 DNA: TGTGCCAGCAGCGCAGGGATGGGAGGCTACACCTTC
J gene: TRBJ1-1; V gene: TRBV5-1; D gene: -; clone size: -; CDR3 protein: CASAWGGRFTEAFF; CDR3 DNA: TGCGCCAGCGCCTGGGGGGGAAGGTTCACTGAAGCTTTCTTT
J gene: TRBJ2-3; V gene: TRBV7-3; D gene: TRBD2; clone size: -; CDR3 protein: CASSHGLGTDTQYF; CDR3 DNA: TGTGCCAGCAGCCATGGACTAGGCACAGATACGCAGTATTTT
J gene: TRBJ2-3; V gene: TRBV14; D gene: -; clone size: -; CDR3 protein: CASSQDRLRTDTQYF; CDR3 DNA: TGTGCCAGCAGCCAAGATCGACTTCGCACAGATACGCAGTATTTT
J gene: TRBJ2-1; V gene: TRBV6-4; D gene: TRBD2; clone size: -; CDR3 protein: CASSPTSGIGSNEQFF; CDR3 DNA: TGTGCCAGCAGCCCAACTAGCGGGATCGGGAGCAATGAGCAGTTCTTC
J gene: TRBJ1-2; V gene: TRBV2; D gene: -; clone size: -; CDR3 protein: CASRLRAFNYGYTF; CDR3 DNA: TGTGCCAGCAGGCTCAGGGCTTTTAACTATGGCTACACCTTC
J gene: TRBJ1-2; V gene: TRBV29-1; D gene: -; clone size: -; CDR3 protein: CSVLDSANYGYTF; CDR3 DNA: TGCAGCGTTTTGGACAGTGCTAACTATGGCTACACCTTC
J gene: TRBJ1-4; V gene: TRBV18; D gene: TRBD1; clone size: -; CDR3 protein: CASSGRDSHEKLFF; CDR3 DNA: TGTGCCAGCTCAGGACGGGACAGCCATGAAAAACTGTTTTTT
J gene: TRBJ2-7; V gene: TRBV28; D gene: TRBD2; clone size: -; CDR3 protein: CASSPPASGNHYEQYF; CDR3 DNA: TGTGCCAGCAGCCCACCCGCTAGCGGAAACCACTACGAGCAGTACTTC
J gene: TRBJ1-1; V gene: TRBV6-5; D gene: -; clone size: -; CDR3 protein: CASSYSQVNTEAFF; CDR3 DNA: TGTGCCAGCAGTTACTCTCAGGTGAACACTGAAGCTTTCTTT
J gene: TRBJ2-7; V gene: TRBV4-3; D gene: TRBD2; clone size: few; CDR3 protein: CASSQSIAGAYEQYF; CDR3 DNA: TGCGCCAGCAGCCAGTCCATCGCGGGAGCTTACGAGCAGTACTTC
J gene: TRBJ1-1; V gene: TRBV7-9; D gene: -; clone size: -; CDR3 protein: CASSLDREGAFF; CDR3 DNA: TGTGCCAGCAGCTTAGACAGGGAAGGAGCTTTCTTT
J gene: TRBJ1-6; V gene: TRBV6-5; D gene: TRBD1; clone size: -; CDR3 protein: CASRGQGAVSPLHF; CDR3 DNA: TGTGCCAGCAGGGGACAGGGGGCTGTATCACCCCTCCACTTT
J gene: TRBJ1-1; V gene: TRBV7-3; D gene: -; clone size: -; CDR3 protein: CASSLTRNTEAFF; CDR3 DNA: TGTGCCAGCAGCTTAACCCGGAACACTGAAGCTTTCTTT
J gene: TRBJ2-1; V gene: TRBV3-1/TRBV3-2; D gene: TRBD2; clone size: -; CDR3 protein: CASSPAGGDNNEQFF; CDR3 DNA: TGTGCCAGCAGCCCGGCGGGGGGCGATAACAATGAGCAGTTCTTC
J gene: TRBJ1-1; V gene: TRBV29-1; D gene: TRBD1; clone size: -; CDR3 protein: CSGQTGEGTEAFF; CDR3 DNA: TGCAGCGGGCAGACAGGGGAGGGGACTGAAGCTTTCTTT
J gene: TRBJ1-3; V gene: TRBV21-1; D gene: -; clone size: -; CDR3 protein: CASSKVDTTSGNTIYF; CDR3 DNA: TGTGCCAGCAGCAAAGTCGACACAACCTCTGGAAACACCATATATTTT
J gene: TRBJ2-5; V gene: TRBV20-1; D gene: -; clone size: -; CDR3 protein: CSAPFQETQYF; CDR3 DNA: TGCAGTGCTCCGTTTCAAGAGACCCAGTACTTC
J gene: TRBJ1-5; V gene: TRBV15; D gene: TRBD1; clone size: -; CDR3 protein: CATSRDLDRGNQPQHF; CDR3 DNA: TGTGCCACCAGCAGAGATCTGGACAGGGGCAATCAGCCCCAGCATTTT
J gene: TRBJ2-6; V gene: TRBV2; D gene: -; clone size: -; CDR3 protein: CASSGVFSGANVLTF; CDR3 DNA: TGTGCCAGCTCGGGGGTATTCTCTGGGGCCAACGTCCTGACTTTC
J gene: TRBJ2-7; V gene: TRBV28; D gene: TRBD2; clone size: -; CDR3 protein: CASSVSGEGSYEQYF; CDR3 DNA: TGTGCCAGCAGCGTCTCTGGGGAGGGCTCCTACGAGCAGTACTTC
J gene: TRBJ2-5; V gene: TRBV11-3; D gene: -; clone size: once; CDR3 protein: CASSLEGGQQETQYF; CDR3 DNA: TGTGCCAGCAGCTTAGAAGGAGGACAGCAAGAGACCCAGTACTTC
J gene: TRBJ1-5; V gene: TRBV25-1; D gene: -; clone size: -; CDR3 protein: CASTGGSANQPQHF; CDR3 DNA: TGTGCCAGCACCGGGGGATCTGCCAATCAGCCCCAGCATTTT
J gene: TRBJ2-7; V gene: TRBV27; D gene: TRBD2; clone size: -; CDR3 protein: CASSPNGLADYEQYF; CDR3 DNA: TGTGCCAGCAGTCCAAACGGACTAGCGGACTACGAGCAGTACTTC
J gene: TRBJ2-3; V gene: TRBV29-1; D gene: -; clone size: -; CDR3 protein: CSVFGGTSTDTQYF; CDR3 DNA: TGCAGCGTTTTCGGAGGAACTAGCACAGATACGCAGTATTTT
J gene: TRBJ1-2; V gene: TRBV6-5; D gene: -; clone size: -; CDR3 protein: CASSRTNLYGYTF; CDR3 DNA: TGTGCCAGCAGCCGCACAAATCTCTATGGCTACACCTTC
J gene: TRBJ2-7; V gene: TRBV7-8; D gene: -; clone size: -; CDR3 protein: CASSLGGGTGRGEQYF; CDR3 DNA: TGTGCCAGCAGCTTAGGTGGGGGGACGGGGAGAGGCGAGCAGTACTTC
J gene: TRBJ1-3; V gene: TRBV3-1/TRBV3-2; D gene: TRBD1; clone size: -; CDR3 protein: CASSPLGIGQGSATIYF; CDR3 DNA: TGTGCCAGCAGCCCACTCGGAATAGGACAGGGAAGTGCGACCATATATTTT